The 5 T cell receptor beta chains given below trace back to one sample, sequenced in a study of cytomegalovirus exposure and HLA in healthy donors. Both 60 Vbeta primers and 13 Jbeta primers went into the PCR. Here immunoSEQ multiplex PCR was the method, and the copy in TCRdb shows in-frame clones only, minus some. Of over 200,000 clones in the sample, approximately 81% were seen once. The sequencing input was PBMCs. These receptors all stem from a human donor in good health.

V gene TRBV7-9 combines with J gene TRBJ2-7, with D perhaps TRBD1 (6 bases). The germline V gene has CDR1 SEHNR and CDR2 FQNEAQ (reference sequence). The CDR3 has 14 residues. Trimming pared 3 bases from V and 6 bases from J, leaving 15 bases between. CDR3 sequence reads: CASSFGSGVGEQYF. CDR3 bases: TGTGCCAGCAGCTTTGGTTCAGGGGTGGGCGAGCAGTACTTC. Variable domain in full (rest from reference TRBV7-9 and TRBJ2-7): DTGVSQNPRHKITKRGQNVTFRCDPISEHNRLYWYRQTLGQGPEFLTYFQNEAQLEKSRLLSDRFSAERPKGSFSTLEIQRTEQGDSAMYLCASSFGSGVGEQYFGPGTRLTVT.

The chain couples TRBV25-1 to TRBJ1-1; TRBD1 might be the D (6 bases). Deletions cut 1 base from V and 5 bases from J, with 8 bases between. The CDR3 has 13 amino acids. Germline V gene data show CDR1 as MGHDK and CDR2 as SYGVNS. The CDR3 spells CASSESQGTEAFF. The CDR3 coding sequence is TGTGCCAGCAGTGAATCCCAGGGGACTGAAGCTTTCTTT.

The chain uses TRBV4-3 and TRBJ1-5; TRBD1 might be the D (5 bases). CDR1 and CDR2 from the germline V gene are LGHNA and YSLEER. V lost 0 bases and J 5 bases, leaving 11 bases between the germline ends. This CDR3 comprises 15 residues. The CDR3 reads CASSQDRGYDQPQHF. CDR3 in DNA: TGCGCCAGCAGCCAAGATCGGGGGTACGATCAGCCCCAGCATTTT.

The chain is built from TRBV13 and TRBJ2-2; possibly TRBD2 for D (5 bases). The CDR3 consists of 18 residues. In germline, CDR1 is PRHDT, CDR2 FYEKMQ (reference sequence). Deletions cut 1 base from V and 5 bases from J, with 20 bases between. The chain's CDR3 is CASSLVAGPPWRTGELFF. CDR3 nucleotide sequence: TGTGCCAGCAGCTTAGTTGCCGGCCCTCCCTGGAGGACCGGGGAGCTGTTTTTT.

This chain uses TRBV6-6 with TRBJ1-3, with 7 bases fitting TRBD1. There are 15 residues in the CDR3. CDR1 is MNHNY and CDR2 is SVGAGI in the germline V gene (reference sequence). With 6 bases clipped from V and 3 bases from J, the junction kept 8 bases outside the gene matches. As DNA, the CDR3 is TGTGCCAGCAGCAACCCGACAGGGATTGGAAACACCATATATTTT. Translated, it gives CASSNPTGIGNTIYF.